The present T cell receptor (beta chain) was sequenced within a study of monozygotic twins with inflammatory bowel disease (dated by TCRdb to between 2018 and 2020). At the level of the whole study: A total of about 28 monozygotic twin pairs were included in the full study, comprising nine German pairs (four IBD-concordant, five IBD-discordant) and 19 IBD-discordant Danish pairs. Within discordant pairs, disease-associated traits were sought mainly by comparing IBD patients with their genetically identical healthy co-twins. Each individual had, on average, about 151 000 unique TCRalpha sequences and 181 000 unique TCRbeta sequences available for analysis.

From each donor, an approximately 2.3 ml peripheral blood sample was collected into PAXgene tubes and kept at -80 degrees C. Total RNA was isolated from whole blood with the PAXgene blood miRNA kit on an automated QIAcube, without T cell sorting. Peripheral blood from monozygotic twin pairs, either concordant or discordant for inflammatory bowel disease, underwent deep TCRalpha and TCRbeta repertoire profiling that used unique molecular barcoding. Smoking habits were recorded for all twin pairs, with individuals classified as current, former or never smokers. Study-wide conclusions, independent of this receptor: Repertoire similarity did not differ between concordant and discordant twins, which could be due to limited statistical power. IBD patients had lower TCRbeta repertoire diversity, measured by the inverse Simpson index, than their healthy co-twins. The analysis was unable to tell different T cell subtypes apart. Compared with healthy twins, IBD patients shared fewer clonotypes with other individuals, and the difference was most pronounced in patients with signs of disease activity. The results gave no support for a single strong signal or clonotype linked to IBD. Because patients were on differing immunosuppressive treatments, the repertoires may have picked up extra background noise and inter-individual variability.

About this clonotype: Its antigen target is currently unknown.

The germline V gene encodes CDR1 SQVTM and CDR2 ANQGSEA. From cysteine to phenylalanine, the CDR3 is 15 amino acids long. DNA is not recorded here. The library relied on 5' RACE. Preparation of each TCR library used approximately 3,700 ng of total RNA. cDNA was synthesized with SMARTScribe reverse transcriptase in eight separate reactions per sample. During cDNA synthesis, template switching introduced unique molecular identifiers that contained a 6-nucleotide sample barcode. TCRalpha and TCRbeta cDNA was amplified in two nested PCRs of about 17 and 10 cycles, and bead purification was carried out after each PCR. Before amplification, the cDNA was treated with uracil DNA-glycosylase and purified using the QIAquick PCR purification kit. The second PCR added Illumina TruSeq-compatible adapters along with sample-specific barcodes. TapeStation and Qubit were used to check library quality and concentration, and 5 ng of each library went into the pool. Sequencing of pooled libraries was carried out on an Illumina HiSeq2500 single-index Rapid Run using 2 x 100 bp reads and custom sequencing primers. Concerning the study's data processing: MiGEC version 1.2.6 was used for UMI-based consensus assembly to correct PCR and sequencing errors. MiXCR version 2.1.1 was used to carry out V(D)J alignment, clonotype assembly and CDR3 extraction. To normalise gene usage, clonotype sharing and MAIT/NKT TCR abundance, the top 1000, 10 000 and 20 000 clonotypes in each sample were analysed. Diversity was computed as the inverse Simpson index with the vegan R package after downsampling to 27 000 UMIs. Paired Mann-Whitney U tests were applied to discordant twin pairs, with Benjamini-Hochberg correction for multiple testing. Following TCRdb reprocessing, every CDR3 protein sequence forms one entry, and DNA is not provided. The V and J calls reflect TCRdb's pipeline rather than the authors' work. This sample's records show roughly 200,000 distinct CDR3 sequences. Around 7.6% of the sample lies in the top ten.

The TCR comes from a human donor with ulcerative colitis or Crohn's disease, or a healthy co-twin of an affected twin (not recorded which). The chain was built from TRBV29-1 and TRBJ2-4; TCRdb calls TRBD1, which cannot be checked without DNA. The sequenced material came from blood. This receptor carries the CDR3 CSVAPAQGAKNIQYF.